Listed below are T cell receptor beta chains from one sample, sequenced in a study of blood T cell repertoires in COVID-19. This table comes from immunoSEQ multiplex PCR, and its TCRdb copy is limited to in-frame clones, with some not included. Found here are about 72,000 clones, 82% of them singletons; the top ten hold over 15%. The sample consisted of peripheral blood. The receptors were sampled from a human donor in a cohort sampled during active COVID-19. Both conserved end residues are part of each CDR3. D genes are given only for firm matches. A row's size may be missing; if present it is once, few, many or a size class.

size	J	V	D	DNA	CDR3
NA	TRBJ1-5	TRBV6-2/TRBV6-3	NA	TGTGCCAGCAGTCGAAGGGGACCCCAGCATTTT	CASSRRGPQHF
NA	TRBJ2-1	TRBV13	TRBD2	TGTGCCAGCAGCTTCGCGGGGGGGCTTTACAATGAGCAGTTCTTC	CASSFAGGLYNEQFF
few	TRBJ1-3	TRBV5-4	NA	TGTGCCAGCAGCTTGGGGACGGGGGGAAACACCATATATTTT	CASSLGTGGNTIYF
NA	TRBJ2-7	TRBV29-1	TRBD2	TGCAGCGCTCTCCCGGGACTAGAGGACGAGCAGTACTTC	CSALPGLEDEQYF
few	TRBJ1-2	TRBV5-6	NA	TGTGCCAGCAGCCTACAGGGCCCGAGTAGTGGCTACACCTTC	CASSLQGPSSGYTF
once	TRBJ1-6	TRBV19	NA	TGTGCCAGTAGTCTTAAGGACAGCTATAATTCACCCCTCCACTTT	CASSLKDSYNSPLHF
NA	TRBJ1-5	TRBV19	NA	TGTGCCAGTAGTATGCAGACAAATCAGCCCCAGCATTTT	CASSMQTNQPQHF
NA	TRBJ1-4	TRBV18	NA	TGTGCCAGCTCGCGCATACAGGGCGCAACTAATGAAAAACTGTTTTTT	CASSRIQGATNEKLFF
few	TRBJ2-4	TRBV18	TRBD2	TGTGCCAGCTCACCACCGGGACTAGCGGGGGAAAAAAACATTCAGTACTTC	CASSPPGLAGEKNIQYF
NA	TRBJ2-7	TRBV11-3	NA	TGTGCCAGCAGCTCCCGGGACATCTCCTACGAGCAGTACTTC	CASSSRDISYEQYF
NA	TRBJ1-1	TRBV4-2	NA	TGTGCCAGCAGCCAAGTTGGGCAGGGGAACACTGAAGCTTTCTTT	CASSQVGQGNTEAFF
NA	TRBJ1-3	TRBV18	NA	TGTGCCAGCTCACCACCGTCGACAGGAAACACCATATATTTT	CASSPPSTGNTIYF
NA	TRBJ2-7	TRBV4-3	NA	TGCGCCAGCAGCCAAGACTTGAGTACAGGGACCTACGAGCAGTACTTC	CASSQDLSTGTYEQYF
NA	TRBJ2-2	TRBV6-4	TRBD1	TGTGCCAGCAGACTACAGGGGGGAGAGGGGGAGCTGTTTTTT	CASRLQGGEGELFF
NA	TRBJ1-4	TRBV6-1	TRBD1	TGTGCCAGCAGTGAACGGACAGGAGGGAATGAAAAACTGTTTTTT	CASSERTGGNEKLFF
NA	TRBJ1-2	TRBV7-2	TRBD1	TGTGCCAGCAGCTTATCCGCCGGGACAGGCTTCGGAGGCTACACCTTC	CASSLSAGTGFGGYTF
NA	TRBJ2-7	TRBV2	NA	TGTGCCAGCAGGAGCGAGGAGCACGAGCAGTACTTC	CASRSEEHEQYF
NA	TRBJ2-7	TRBV6-2/TRBV6-3	NA	TGTGCCAGCAGTTACGGGCAGAACGAGCAGTACTTC	CASSYGQNEQYF
once	TRBJ1-4	TRBV12-3/TRBV12-4	TRBD1	TGTGCCAGCGGGGGACAGGGGAATGAAAAACTGTTTTTT	CASGGQGNEKLFF
NA	TRBJ1-1	TRBV19	NA	TGTGCCAGTAGTATAGTATTCGGGGGCACTGAAGCTTTCTTT	CASSIVFGGTEAFF
NA	TRBJ2-7	TRBV6-2/TRBV6-3	TRBD2	TGTGCCAGCAGTTATATGGGACTAGCGGGCATGGAGCAGTACTTC	CASSYMGLAGMEQYF
once	TRBJ1-3	TRBV15	NA	TGTGCCACCAGCAGAGATCTTTTCTCTGGAAACACCATATATTTT	CATSRDLFSGNTIYF
NA	TRBJ1-4	TRBV7-9	NA	TGTGCCAGCAGCTTAGCGAAGGCAGGGCCTAATGAAAAACTGTTTTTT	CASSLAKAGPNEKLFF
once	TRBJ1-4	TRBV16	NA	TGTGCCAGCAGCCAATCTTACAGGGATTCGACTAATGAAAAACTGTTTTTT	CASSQSYRDSTNEKLFF
NA	TRBJ2-5	TRBV28	NA	TGTGCCAGCAGTAGGGGCGGACAAGAGACCCAGTACTTC	CASSRGGQETQYF
NA	TRBJ2-1	TRBV18	NA	TGTGCCAGCTCACCACCTCCAAATTTGGGGGGCTACAATGAGCAGTTCTTC	CASSPPPNLGGYNEQFF
once	TRBJ2-3	TRBV15	NA	TGTGCCACCAGCAGAGATCTCGGGTATGACAGCACAGATACGCAGTATTTT	CATSRDLGYDSTDTQYF
NA	TRBJ1-1	TRBV3-1/TRBV3-2	TRBD1	TGTGCCAGCAGCCACTCCGGGACAGGGTACACTGAAGCTTTCTTT	CASSHSGTGYTEAFF
few	TRBJ1-5	TRBV21-1	NA	TGTGCCAGCAGCAAAGTGGCAGGTCAGCCCCAGCATTTT	CASSKVAGQPQHF
once	TRBJ1-6	TRBV12-5	TRBD1	TGTGCTAGTGGCGGACAGGGAAGTTCACCCCTCCACTTT	CASGGQGSSPLHF
NA	TRBJ2-7	TRBV30	NA	TGTGCCTGGAGTGTACGCGACGAGCAGTACTTC	CAWSVRDEQYF
NA	TRBJ2-7	TRBV11-2	NA	TGTGCCAGCAGCTTAATCGGAGGGACGGAGACCTACGAGCAGTACTTC	CASSLIGGTETYEQYF
once	TRBJ1-2	TRBV6-1	TRBD1	TGTGCCAGCAGTGAAGCGGTCGGGACAGCCGGTGGCTACACCTTC	CASSEAVGTAGGYTF
NA	TRBJ1-1	TRBV6-5	NA	TGTGCCAGCAAGGATGGACAGCCGAACACTGAAGCTTTCTTT	CASKDGQPNTEAFF
few	TRBJ1-2	TRBV27	NA	TGTGCCAGCAGTTTATACGGCTATGGCTACACCTTC	CASSLYGYGYTF
once	TRBJ1-2	TRBV10-3	NA	TGTGCCATCAGTGAGGGAGAGGGCGGCGAAGGCTACACCTTC	CAISEGEGGEGYTF
NA	TRBJ2-2	TRBV6-2/TRBV6-3	TRBD2	TGTGCCAGCAGTTACTCCGCTAGCGGGGGGGCCGGGGAGCTGTTTTTT	CASSYSASGGAGELFF
NA	TRBJ1-3	TRBV4-2	TRBD1	TGTGCCAGCAGCCAAGATTTTCGGGACAGGGGGCGCGCTGGAAACACCATATATTTT	CASSQDFRDRGRAGNTIYF
NA	TRBJ1-4	TRBV5-1	NA	TGCGCCAGCAGCTTTGGGGGCAGCAGCGTTTATGAAAAACTGTTTTTT	CASSFGGSSVYEKLFF
NA	TRBJ2-7	TRBV4-1	NA	TGCGCCAGCAGCCAGCCTGGGAGAAAACCGTACGAGCAGTACTTC	CASSQPGRKPYEQYF
NA	TRBJ2-7	TRBV7-2	NA	TGTGCCAGCAGCCAGAGGCGGGGGCTACAGTACTTC	CASSQRRGLQYF
NA	TRBJ1-1	TRBV2	TRBD1	TGTGCCAGCAGTCACGGACAGGGCTCCTCCCGGAACACTGAAGCTTTCTTT	CASSHGQGSSRNTEAFF
NA	TRBJ1-1	TRBV5-4	TRBD1	TGTGCCAGCGGACAGGGGACTGAAGCTTTCTTT	CASGQGTEAFF
once	TRBJ2-1	TRBV27	TRBD1	TGTGCCAGCATCAGAGACAGGGTAGGCAATGAGCAGTTCTTC	CASIRDRVGNEQFF
NA	TRBJ2-7	TRBV9	TRBD1	TGTGCCAGCAGCGTAACCGAACAGGGGACCTACGAGCAGTACTTC	CASSVTEQGTYEQYF
NA	TRBJ2-6	TRBV7-8	NA	TGTGCCAGCAGCTATTCGGTGGGGGCCAACGTCCTGACTTTC	CASSYSVGANVLTF
NA	TRBJ2-1	TRBV5-5	TRBD2	TGTGCCAGCAGCTTGTTACTAGCGGGACTCTTAGGGAATGAGCAGTTCTTC	CASSLLLAGLLGNEQFF
once	TRBJ2-7	TRBV18	TRBD1	TGTGCCAGCTCACCAGGGACAGGGACCTACGAGCAGTACTTC	CASSPGTGTYEQYF
NA	TRBJ1-5	TRBV7-3	TRBD1	TGTGCCAGCAGCCCACAGGGGACAGCCGTAGTAAAGGACAATCAGCCCCAGCATTTT	CASSPQGTAVVKDNQPQHF
once	TRBJ2-5	TRBV5-1	NA	TGCGCCAGCAGCTTGATGGACAGTCAAGAGACCCAGTACTTC	CASSLMDSQETQYF
NA	TRBJ2-2	TRBV7-9	TRBD2	TGTGCCAGCAGCTTAGCGGGACTAGTCGCCGGGGAGCTGTTTTTT	CASSLAGLVAGELFF
NA	TRBJ2-7	TRBV5-1	TRBD2	TGCGCCAGCAGCTTGGCGACTAGCGGGGGCTACGAGCAGTACTTC	CASSLATSGGYEQYF
NA	TRBJ2-3	TRBV7-9	TRBD2	TGTGCCAGCAGCTTAGATGGTCTAGCGGGGACAGATACGCAGTATTTT	CASSLDGLAGTDTQYF